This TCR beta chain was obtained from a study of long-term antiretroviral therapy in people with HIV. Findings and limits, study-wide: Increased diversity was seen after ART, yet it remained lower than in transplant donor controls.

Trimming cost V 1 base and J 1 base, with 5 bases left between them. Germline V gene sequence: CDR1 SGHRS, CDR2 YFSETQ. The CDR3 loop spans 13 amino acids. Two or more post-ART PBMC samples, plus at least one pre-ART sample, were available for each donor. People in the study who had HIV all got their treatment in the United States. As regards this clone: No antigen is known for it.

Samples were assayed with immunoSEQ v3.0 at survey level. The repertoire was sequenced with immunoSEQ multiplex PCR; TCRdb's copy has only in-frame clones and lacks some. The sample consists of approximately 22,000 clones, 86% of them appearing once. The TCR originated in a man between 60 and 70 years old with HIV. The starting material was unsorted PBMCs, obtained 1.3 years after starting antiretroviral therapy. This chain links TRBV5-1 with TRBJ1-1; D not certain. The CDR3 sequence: CASSLNENTEAFF. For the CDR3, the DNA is TGCGCCAGCAGCTTGAATGAGAACACTGAAGCTTTCTTT.